These 3 T cell receptor beta chains share one sample of origin, sequenced in a study of blood T cell repertoires in COVID-19. TCRdb's table, derived via immunoSEQ multiplex PCR, lists solely in-frame clones and lacks some. The data show some 420,000 clones, 85% to 90% seen once. The specimen sequenced was PBMCs or T cells enriched from blood (not recorded which). The receptors were gathered from a man in his thirties or forties who had recovered from COVID-19.

The V gene is TRBV18, the J gene TRBJ2-1, with D tentatively TRBD2 (6 bases). Trimming shortened V by 3 bases and J by 5 bases, and 11 bases separated the two germline ends. Looked up from germline, CDR1 is KGHSH and CDR2 is LQKENI. The CDR3 runs to 14 residues. This CDR3 is CASSPAGKNNEQFF. CDR3 in DNA: TGTGCCAGCTCACCGGCGGGAAAGAACAATGAGCAGTTCTTC. Supplemented by reference TRBV18 and TRBJ2-1, the full variable domain reads NAGVMQNPRHLVRRRGQEARLRCSPMKGHSHVYWYRQLPEEGLKFMVYLQKENIIDESGMPKERFSAEFPKEGPSILRIQQVVRGDSAAYFCASSPAGKNNEQFFGPGTRLTVL.

V and J are TRBV5-1 and TRBJ2-1, with D unresolved. Germline V lookup: CDR1 SGHRS, CDR2 YFSETQ. This CDR3 comprises 14 residues. V was trimmed by 0 bases and J by 6 bases, leaving 10 bases between them. CDR3 bases: TGCGCCAGCAGCTTGGCCGTTACGAGCAATGAGCAGTTCTTC. It yields the protein CASSLAVTSNEQFF.

CDR3 protein: CASSPEGTMETQYF. The CDR3, as DNA: TGTGCCAGCAGCCCGGAGGGGACTATGGAGACCCAGTACTTC. The chain links TRBV21-1 to TRBJ2-5; the table's D gene call, TRBD2, was not cross checked with the DNA. TRBV21-1 is a pseudogene locus. The CDR3 sequence is 14 residues long.